This passage covers 18 T cell receptor beta chains from one sample sequenced in a study of blood T cell repertoires in COVID-19. Produced via immunoSEQ multiplex PCR; TCRdb's table is partial and in-frame only. The data show around 47,000 clones, with 75% to 90% seen just once and around 25% held by the top ten. The specimen was peripheral blood. All receptors derive from a woman aged 80 or over in a cohort sampled during active or convalescent COVID-19.

The chain is built from TRBV7-8 and TRBJ1-6; 7 bases match TRBD1. Germline CDR1 is SGHVS and CDR2 is FQNEAQ. The trim removed 5 bases at V and 6 bases at J, leaving 7 bases unmatched. The CDR3 sequence is 15 residues long. The chain's CDR3 is CASSAQGSGNSPLHF. In DNA, the CDR3 is TGTGCCAGCAGCGCACAGGGGAGTGGTAATTCACCCCTCCACTTT.

This clone was recorded only once. V is TRBV11-3 and J is TRBJ2-3, with 7 bases lining up with TRBD2. Trimming at V came to 3 bases and at J to 7 bases, leaving 7 bases not matched to a gene. The germline V gene encodes CDR1 SGHNT and CDR2 YENEEA. This CDR3 contains 14 residues. The CDR3 reads CASSFAGAPYTQYF. The DNA of the CDR3 is TGTGCCAGCAGCTTCGCGGGAGCCCCATATACGCAGTATTTT.

The chain couples TRBV7-8 to TRBJ2-1, with D tentatively TRBD1 (6 bases). CDR3 length: 14 amino acids. V was shortened by 8 bases and J by 5 bases, with 16 bases between the two germline ends. CDR1 and CDR2 from the germline V gene are SGHVS and FQNEAQ. The CDR3 DNA reads TGTGCCAGCTCATCCGATGGGGGCCACAATGAGCAGTTCTTC. Translation gives CASSSDGGHNEQFF.

This clone is termed hyperexpanded (1% or more). The chain is built from TRBV9 and TRBJ2-1; TRBD2 aligns across 7 bases. The V gene end was trimmed by 4 bases and the J gene end by 5 bases; junction bases not matched to a gene: 12. The CDR3 has 16 residues. In germline, CDR1 is SGDLS, CDR2 YYNGEE. As DNA, the CDR3 is TGTGCCAGCAGCACCCTAGCGGATCGCCTCGACAATGAGCAGTTCTTC. Encoded protein: CASSTLADRLDNEQFF.

This clone has only one observation. This chain links TRBV6-5 with TRBJ1-1; D is uncertain. The V end was cut by 10 bases, the J end by 2 bases, with 14 bases between. CDR1 and CDR2 from the germline V gene are MNHEY and SVGAGI. There are 13 residues in the CDR3. CDR3: CATIREVNTEAFF. The CDR3 DNA reads TGTGCCACCATTCGGGAGGTAAACACTGAAGCTTTCTTT.

The gene calls are TRBV5-4 and TRBJ1-3; 7 bases fit TRBD1. The V segment lost 0 bases and the J segment 0 bases; nucleotides outside the gene matches: 3. CDR1 and CDR2 from the germline V gene are SGHNT and YYREEE (reference sequence). This CDR3 has 16 residues. This CDR3 is CASSLGDRRSGNTIYF. The CDR3 coding sequence is TGTGCCAGCAGCTTGGGGGACAGACGCTCTGGAAACACCATATATTTT.

This clone was counted only a few times. The gene calls are TRBV18 and TRBJ1-6; tentative D call: TRBD1 (5 bases). CDR3 length: 14 residues. Trimming took off 3 bases at V and 10 bases at J, with 13 bases between the two ends. CDR1 and CDR2 (germline): KGHSH, LQKENI. For the CDR3, the DNA is TGTGCCAGCTCACCGGGGCAGTCTGGGTCACCCCTCCACTTT. This sequence encodes CASSPGQSGSPLHF.

This clone was seen only a few times. The same CDR3 is also encoded by other DNA sequences in this sample. The J gene is TRBJ2-1, the V gene TRBV3-1 (or the pseudogene TRBV3-2), with 10 bases matching TRBD2. Germline CDR1 and CDR2: LGHDT and YNNKEL (reference sequence). The CDR3 is made up of 16 amino acids. V shed 0 bases and J 4 bases; nucleotides not matched to a gene: 3. In DNA, the CDR3 is TGTGCCAGCAGCCAAGATAGCGGGGGGTATTACAATGAGCAGTTCTTC. Translating it yields CASSQDSGGYYNEQFF.

The CDR3 loop reads CASRDRGNTGELFF. The CDR3 coding sequence is TGTGCCAGCAGGGACAGGGGGAACACCGGGGAGCTGTTTTTT. V is TRBV2 and J is TRBJ2-2; 9 bases align to TRBD1. J was trimmed by 1 base and V by 6 bases; bases with no gene match: 0. CDR1 is SNHLY, CDR2 FYNNEI, per germline. The CDR3 runs to 14 residues.

V gene TRBV6-5 combines with J gene TRBJ1-3; D is uncertain. V lost 2 bases to trimming and J lost 4 bases, with 6 bases between them. CDR3 length: 13 amino acids. Per the germline V gene, CDR1 is MNHEY and CDR2 is SVGAGI. In DNA form, the CDR3 reads TGTGCCAGCAGTTACATCCAGGGAAACACCATATATTTT. Encoded protein: CASSYIQGNTIYF.

The rearrangement uses TRBV25-1 and TRBJ2-3; D unclear. Per the germline V gene, CDR1 is MGHDK and CDR2 is SYGVNS. Trimming cost V 2 bases and J 2 bases, with 8 bases left between them. The CDR3 extends over 14 amino acids. CDR3 sequence (DNA): TGTGCCAGCAGTGAACAGTACTACACAGATACGCAGTATTTT. Translated, it gives CASSEQYYTDTQYF.

In its sample, this clone was seen once. The chain has TRBV10-3 and TRBJ1-2; 7 nucleotides align to TRBD1. Per germline, CDR1 ENHRY and CDR2 SYGVKD. J lost 3 bases, V lost 2 bases, and 6 bases had no gene match. This CDR3 has 15 residues. The CDR3 sequence is CAISEGTASHYGYTF. In DNA, the CDR3 is TGTGCCATCAGTGAGGGGACAGCCTCCCACTATGGCTACACCTTC.

This clone was seen a few times. This chain uses TRBV6-5 with TRBJ1-3; a weak D match, TRBD1 (5 bases). Between the trimmed V and J ends, which lost 1 base and 0 bases, there was a span of 10 bases. CDR1 and CDR2 (germline): MNHEY, SVGAGI. The length of the CDR3 is 16 residues. CDR3 sequence: CASSYFDSASGNTIYF. The CDR3 DNA is TGTGCCAGCAGTTACTTCGACAGCGCCTCTGGAAACACCATATATTTT.

This clone was picked up one time. The chain employs TRBV2 and TRBJ1-4; a possible D gene is TRBD1 (6 bases). Trimming left V 4 bases short and J 7 bases short, with 19 bases between. Germline lookup yields CDR1 SNHLY and CDR2 FYNNEI. The CDR3 has 16 residues. CDR3 DNA: TGTGCCAGCAGTGTTTCCGGGGGGGCGGTCGGTGAAAAACTGTTTTTT. It encodes CASSVSGGAVGEKLFF.

The CDR3 coding sequence is TGCGCCAGCAGCCTCGCGGTCTACACCGGGGAGCTGTTTTTT. It encodes CASSLAVYTGELFF. This rearrangement joins TRBV5-1 to TRBJ2-2, with D unclear. This CDR3 has 14 amino acids. From germline, CDR1 is SGHRS and CDR2 YFSETQ. The V end lost 4 bases, the J end lost 3 bases, and 10 bases lay between the germline ends.

The chain couples TRBV18 to TRBJ2-2; no reliable D call. This CDR3 has 13 residues. In germline, CDR1 is KGHSH, CDR2 LQKENI. V was trimmed by 0 bases and J by 8 bases, leaving 7 bases between them. In DNA form, the CDR3 reads TGTGCCAGCTCACCACCTTCGACTGGGGAGCTGTTTTTT. It is translated as CASSPPSTGELFF.

The CDR3 DNA sequence: TGTGCCAGCAGTAGACGAGGGTCGGGTTTAGACACCATATATTTT. Translating gives CASSRRGSGLDTIYF. This chain uses TRBV5-6 with TRBJ1-3; D unresolved. Trimming took 5 bases from V and 8 from J, leaving 20 bases between them. This CDR3 region has 15 residues. From germline, CDR1 is SGHDT and CDR2 YYEEEE.

A few counts support this clone. Other DNA sequences within the sample encode an identical CDR3. The chain uses TRBV2 and TRBJ2-3; TRBD2 aligns across 10 bases. The length of the CDR3 is 14 residues. The J segment lost 0 bases and the V segment lost 6 bases, leaving 0 bases of the junction unmatched. The germline V gene has CDR1 SNHLY and CDR2 FYNNEI. CDR3 sequence: CASRLAGSTDTQYF. In DNA form, the CDR3 reads TGTGCCAGCAGACTAGCGGGAAGCACAGATACGCAGTATTTT.